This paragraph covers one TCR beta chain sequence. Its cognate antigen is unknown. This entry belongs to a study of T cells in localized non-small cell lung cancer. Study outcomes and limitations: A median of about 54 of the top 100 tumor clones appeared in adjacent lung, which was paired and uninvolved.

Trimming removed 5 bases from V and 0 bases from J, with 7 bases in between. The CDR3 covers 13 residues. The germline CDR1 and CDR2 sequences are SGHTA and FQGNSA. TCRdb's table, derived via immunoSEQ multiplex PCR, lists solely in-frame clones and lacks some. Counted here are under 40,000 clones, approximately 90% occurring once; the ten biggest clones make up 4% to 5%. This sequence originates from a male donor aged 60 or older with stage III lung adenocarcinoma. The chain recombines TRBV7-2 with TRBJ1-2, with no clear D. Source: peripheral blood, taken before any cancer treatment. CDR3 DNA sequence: TGTGCCAGCAGCCCCTATGCTAACTATGGCTACACCTTC. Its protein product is CASSPYANYGYTF.